This T cell receptor (beta chain) came from a study of blood T cell repertoires in COVID-19. Repertoires were generated with immunoSEQ multiplex PCR, while TCRdb's copy carries only in-frame clones and drops some. This table holds some 140,000 clones, less than 95% found once. With 2 bases removed from V and 4 bases from J, the gap between germline ends came to 16 bases. Germline V lookup: CDR1 SGHNT, CDR2 YYREEE (reference sequence). The CDR3 is made up of 16 amino acids. The source of this sequence is a man in his fifties or sixties with acute or convalescent COVID-19. The gene calls are TRBV5-4 and TRBJ2-1, with D possibly matching TRBD2 (5 bases). The sample consisted of peripheral blood. CDR3 sequence: CASSLTSSSLYNEQFF. CDR3 bases: TGTGCCAGCAGCTTAACGTCTAGCTCGCTTTACAATGAGCAGTTCTTC.